The text below deals with one TCR beta chain. This sample stems from a study of blood T cell repertoires in COVID-19. Looking at the study overall: The cDNA or gDNA used as material had been derived from T cells, B-cell-depleted T cells, or PBMCs.

The CDR3 sequence is 14 residues long. V lost 3 bases to trimming and J lost 5 bases, with 15 bases between them. Germline loops: CDR1 SGDLS, CDR2 YYNGEE. The method was immunoSEQ multiplex PCR; TCRdb's version includes in-frame clones alone and lacks a portion of them. The sample has over 50,000 clones, approximately 86% seen once; the top ten hold approximately 5%. This sequence originates from a man between 70 and 80 years old with acute or convalescent COVID-19. Specimen: peripheral blood. V usage is TRBV9 and J usage is TRBJ2-7, with D possibly matching TRBD1 (5 bases). Written as DNA, the CDR3 is TGTGCCAGCAGCGGGACATCCGAAAACCACGAGCAGTACTTC. Protein sequence: CASSGTSENHEQYF. The complete variable domain, with remaining parts taken from reference TRBV9 and TRBJ2-7, reads DSGVTQTPKHLITATGQRVTLRCSPRSGDLSVYWYQQSLDQGLQFLIQYYNGEERAKGNILERFSAQQFPDLHSELNLSSLELGDSALYFCASSGTSENHEQYFGPGTRLTVT.